Shown below are 4 T cell receptor beta chains from a single sample sequenced in a study of blood T cell repertoires in COVID-19. TCRdb keeps only in-frame clones here, not all; method: immunoSEQ multiplex PCR. The sample gives 90,000 to 140,000 clones, approximately 82% of which show up once; roughly 14% is in the top ten. The sequenced sample consisted of peripheral blood. Every receptor here comes from a woman of 80 years or more with acute or convalescent COVID-19.

In the case of this clone: A read error may account for a junction end that differs from germline. This sequence joins TRBV28 and TRBJ1-4; 10 bases map to TRBD1. This CDR3 is 15 amino acids long. Germline V gene sequence: CDR1 MDHEN, CDR2 SYDVKM. This CDR3 is CVSRSQGQGNEKLFF. In nucleotides, the CDR3 is TGTGTCAGCAGGTCCCAGGGACAGGGGAATGAAAAACTGTTTTTT.

The chain recombines TRBV4-1 with TRBJ2-2; 11 bases are a match to TRBD2. Per germline, CDR1 MGHRA and CDR2 YSYEKL. The junction had 6 bases not matched to a gene; V was cut back by 0 bases and J by 6 bases. The CDR3 runs to 17 residues. This CDR3 is CASSQDGSGRASGELFF. For the CDR3, the DNA is TGCGCCAGCAGCCAAGATGGTAGCGGGAGGGCCTCCGGGGAGCTGTTTTTT.

The chain joins TRBV5-1 to TRBJ2-5; TRBD2 might be the D (5 bases). Germline CDR1 is SGHRS and CDR2 is YFSETQ. Trimming removed 2 bases at V and 4 bases at J, with 12 bases between. The length of the CDR3 is 14 residues. The CDR3 protein is CASSFRRDRETQYF. The CDR3 coding sequence is TGCGCCAGCAGCTTTAGACGGGATCGAGAGACCCAGTACTTC.

The sample holds a few counts of this clone. The chain uses TRBV5-4 and TRBJ2-4; 11 bases line up with TRBD1. Unmatched junction bases numbered 5, after V lost 0 bases and J lost 6 bases. From germline, CDR1 is SGHNT and CDR2 YYREEE (reference sequence). The CDR3 totals 16 residues. CDR3 in DNA: TGTGCCAGCAGCTTGGCACCGGGACAGGGGGGAAACATTCAGTACTTC. It yields the protein CASSLAPGQGGNIQYF.